This TCR beta chain was identified during a study of blood T cell repertoires in COVID-19. Turning to the study itself: Italy, Spain and the United States were the sources of the convalescent and acute COVID-19 samples.

The CDR3 extends over 16 amino acids. Germline V CDR1 and CDR2: KGHSH, LQKENI. V trimming: 3 bases; J trimming: 2 bases; junction bases outside the gene matches: 4. In regard to this clone: In the same sample, other DNA sequences code for this CDR3.

Original data processing: Estimated nucleated cell counts came from reference gene primer amplification. TCRdb's copy holds only in-frame clones and misses some; the assay was immunoSEQ multiplex PCR. V, J and clone size reflect that table, while D and trimming were determined from the DNA. The sample carries 30,000 to 45,000 clones, almost 90% recorded once. The sample consisted of peripheral blood. The rearrangement uses TRBV18 and TRBJ2-3; TRBD2 matches 11 bases. The receptor was derived from a man between 70 and 80 years old with acute or convalescent COVID-19. CDR3 DNA sequence: TGTGCCAGCTCACCGGGGACTAGCGGCCACACAGATACGCAGTATTTT. It codes for CASSPGTSGHTDTQYF.